These 14 T cell receptor beta chains were all obtained from the same sample, sequenced in a study of blood T cell repertoires in COVID-19. TCRdb's copy holds only in-frame clones and misses some; the assay was immunoSEQ multiplex PCR. The sample comprises some 190,000 clones, around 76% of which are singletons, and around 8% rests with the top ten. The sequencing input was peripheral blood. The source of these receptors is a woman aged 55-75 years with COVID-19, enrolled during active disease.

The V call is TRBV4-1, the J call TRBJ1-1, with a tentative D call TRBD1 (5 bases). V shed 0 bases and J shed 3 bases, with 11 bases lying between them. This CDR3 region has 15 residues. Germline V gene lookup returns CDR1 MGHRA and CDR2 YSYEKL. This CDR3 reads CASSQDKGLDTEAFF. Written as DNA, the CDR3 is TGCGCCAGCAGCCAAGATAAGGGGCTGGACACTGAAGCTTTCTTT.

V is TRBV7-2 and J is TRBJ2-7; TRBD2 aligns across 8 bases. The ends lost 7 bases at V and 0 bases at J; junction bases unmatched: 20. Germline loops: CDR1 SGHTA, CDR2 FQGNSA. The CDR3 sequence is 19 residues long. The CDR3 region has the DNA TGTGCCAGCACCCCGTTTGCGGGAGGTACATTTCGAGGCTCCTACGAGCAGTACTTC. Amino acids: CASTPFAGGTFRGSYEQYF.

CDR3 in amino acids: CASSSRPGGKAKNIQYF. As DNA, the CDR3 is TGTGCCAGTAGTTCCCGCCCAGGGGGCAAGGCCAAAAACATTCAGTACTTC. The rearrangement joins TRBV19 to TRBJ2-4, with 8 nucleotides matching TRBD1. The ends lost 5 bases at V and 1 base at J; junction bases unmatched: 10. This CDR3 contains 17 residues. Germline assignment: CDR1 LNHDA and CDR2 SQIVND (reference sequence).

Written as DNA, the CDR3 is TGTGCCAGCAGCTCTACAGGGCCGGGTGGCTACACCTTC. It encodes CASSSTGPGGYTF. V gene TRBV28 combines with J gene TRBJ1-2; D is possibly TRBD1 (6 bases). Trimming removed 6 bases from V and 7 bases from J, with 15 bases in between. The CDR3 runs to 13 residues. Germline CDR1 and CDR2: MDHEN and SYDVKM.

The chain has TRBV5-1 and TRBJ2-3, with D possibly TRBD2 on 6 matching bases. Looked up from germline, CDR1 is SGHRS and CDR2 is YFSETQ. The CDR3 contains 15 residues. The V gene lost 2 bases and the J gene lost 5 bases, with 15 bases spanning the gap. Written as DNA, the CDR3 is TGCGCCAGCAGCTTAGGCGGGGTTTCTGTAGATACGCAGTATTTT. This translates into CASSLGGVSVDTQYF.

The chain has TRBV9 and TRBJ1-3; 11 positions match TRBD1. The CDR3 is 16 amino acids. Per the germline V gene, CDR1 is SGDLS and CDR2 is YYNGEE. J was trimmed by 0 bases and V by 3 bases; bases with no gene match: 2. The CDR3 sequence is CASSAGTGGSGNTIYF. CDR3 nucleotide sequence: TGTGCCAGCAGCGCAGGGACAGGGGGCTCTGGAAACACCATATATTTT.

The V call is TRBV19, the J call TRBJ1-1, with 7 bases identical to TRBD1. Germline trimming cut 1 base from V and 6 bases from J; bases unmatched to any gene: 8. The germline V gene has CDR1 LNHDA and CDR2 SQIVND (reference sequence). CDR3 size: 15 residues. The CDR3 loop is CASSIAGRGSAEAFF. In DNA, the CDR3 is TGTGCCAGTAGTATAGCGGGCAGGGGGAGCGCTGAAGCTTTCTTT.

The chain has TRBV2 and TRBJ2-5, with TRBD2 as a possible D gene (5 bases). Per the germline V gene, CDR1 is SNHLY and CDR2 is FYNNEI. Trimming removed 4 bases from V and 4 bases from J, with 13 bases in between. The CDR3 totals 14 residues. CDR3 bases: TGTGCCAGCAGTGGAAGCCGGGCGGGAGAGACCCAGTACTTC. Protein sequence: CASSGSRAGETQYF.

This sequence joins TRBV6-5 and TRBJ2-1; TRBD2 matches at 7 bases. Germline V gene sequence: CDR1 MNHEY, CDR2 SVGAGI. V shed 8 bases and J 9 bases; nucleotides not matched to a gene: 13. The CDR3 has 14 amino acids. The CDR3 reads CASRPAGTMGEQFF. The CDR3 DNA follows: TGTGCCAGCCGCCCAGCGGGAACGATGGGTGAGCAGTTCTTC.

This clone was counted between two and nine times. The rearrangement links TRBV6-5 to TRBJ2-3, with 7 bases fitting TRBD1. V trimming: 2 bases; J trimming: 5 bases; junction bases outside the gene matches: 4. CDR1 and CDR2 (germline): MNHEY, SVGAGI. This CDR3 has 14 amino acids. In nucleotides, the CDR3 is TGTGCCAGCAGTTACAGGGGGCTGGTAGATACGCAGTATTTT. Its protein is CASSYRGLVDTQYF.

In its sample, this clone was seen a few times. The V call is TRBV11-1, the J call TRBJ2-7; the match to TRBD2 covers 8 bases. The V segment lost 6 bases and the J segment 0 bases; nucleotides outside the gene matches: 4. The germline CDR1 and CDR2 sequences are SGHAT and FQDESV (reference sequence). The CDR3 is 14 amino acids. CDR3 nucleotides: TGTGCCAGCAGACGGGAGGGTAGCTCCTACGAGCAGTACTTC. Translated, it gives CASRREGSSYEQYF.

This clone came up once. The chain links TRBV6-2 or TRBV6-3 to TRBJ2-3; D not resolved. V was clipped by 3 bases and J by 2 bases, with 18 bases between them. The CDR3 totals 17 residues. The V gene's germline CDR1 is MNHEY and CDR2 SVGEGT. The CDR3 DNA follows: TGTGCCAGCAGTTATTGGGTGGGTGCGGAAAACACAGATACGCAGTATTTT. Translated: CASSYWVGAENTDTQYF.

This clone was found a few times. The chain joins TRBV19 to TRBJ1-3, with D possibly matching TRBD1 (6 bases). CDR1 and CDR2 (germline): LNHDA, SQIVND (reference sequence). V was trimmed by 6 bases and J by 4 bases, leaving 16 bases between them. This CDR3 has 15 residues. CDR3 in amino acids: CASRTGASPGNTIYF. CDR3 DNA sequence: TGTGCCAGTAGGACAGGTGCATCCCCGGGAAACACCATATATTTT.

This clone was observed once. The chain has TRBV4-2 and TRBJ1-2; weak D call: TRBD1 (5 bases). V dropped 8 bases and J dropped 2 bases, with 18 bases sitting between them. CDR1 is LGHNA, CDR2 YNFKEQ, per germline. The CDR3 runs 15 residues. As DNA, the CDR3 is TGTGCCAGCTCGGAGGGGAGGGGAGAGAACTATGGCTACACCTTC. Translating gives CASSEGRGENYGYTF.